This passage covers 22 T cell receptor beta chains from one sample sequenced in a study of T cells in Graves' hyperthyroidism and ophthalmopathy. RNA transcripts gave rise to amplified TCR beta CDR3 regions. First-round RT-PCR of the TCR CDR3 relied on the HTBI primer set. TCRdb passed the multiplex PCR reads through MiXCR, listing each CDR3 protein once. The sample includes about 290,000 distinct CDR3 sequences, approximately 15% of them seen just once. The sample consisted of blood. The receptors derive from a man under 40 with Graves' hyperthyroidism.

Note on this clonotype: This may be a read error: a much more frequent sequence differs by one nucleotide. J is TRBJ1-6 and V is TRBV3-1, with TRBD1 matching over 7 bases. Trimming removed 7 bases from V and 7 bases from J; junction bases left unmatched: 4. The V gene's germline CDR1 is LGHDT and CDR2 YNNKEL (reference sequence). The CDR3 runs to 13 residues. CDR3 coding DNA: TGTGCCAGCAACAGGGGCAGAAATTCACCCCTCCACTTT. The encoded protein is CASNRGRNSPLHF.

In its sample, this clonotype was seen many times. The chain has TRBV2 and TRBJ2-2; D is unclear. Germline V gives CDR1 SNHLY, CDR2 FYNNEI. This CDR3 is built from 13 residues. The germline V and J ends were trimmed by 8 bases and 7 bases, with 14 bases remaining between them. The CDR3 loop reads CASRAVLGGELFF. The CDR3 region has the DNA TGTGCCAGCCGGGCGGTCCTCGGCGGGGAGCTGTTTTTT.

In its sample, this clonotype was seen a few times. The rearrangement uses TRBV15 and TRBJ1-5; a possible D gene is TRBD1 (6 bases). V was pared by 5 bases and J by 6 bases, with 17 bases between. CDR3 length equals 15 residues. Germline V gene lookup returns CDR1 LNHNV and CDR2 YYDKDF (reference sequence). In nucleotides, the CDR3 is TGTGCCACCAGCGGCGAACGGGGGGCCGGTCAGCCCCAGCATTTT. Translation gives CATSGERGAGQPQHF.

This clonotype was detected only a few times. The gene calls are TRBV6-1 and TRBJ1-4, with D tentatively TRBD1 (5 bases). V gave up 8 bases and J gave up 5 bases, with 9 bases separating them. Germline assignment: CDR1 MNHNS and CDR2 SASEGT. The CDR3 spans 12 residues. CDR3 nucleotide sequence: TGTGCCAGCGACAGAGCGAATGAAAAACTGTTTTTT. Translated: CASDRANEKLFF.

The CDR3: CSARDPGTGGDRTEAFF. The CDR3 region has the DNA TGCAGTGCTAGAGATCCAGGGACAGGGGGCGACCGAACTGAAGCTTTCTTT. J is TRBJ1-1 and V is TRBV20-1; 12 bases line up with TRBD1. J was trimmed by 5 bases and V by 0 bases; bases with no gene match: 10. This CDR3 contains 17 residues. Germline V gene sequence: CDR1 DFQATT, CDR2 SNEGSKA (reference sequence).

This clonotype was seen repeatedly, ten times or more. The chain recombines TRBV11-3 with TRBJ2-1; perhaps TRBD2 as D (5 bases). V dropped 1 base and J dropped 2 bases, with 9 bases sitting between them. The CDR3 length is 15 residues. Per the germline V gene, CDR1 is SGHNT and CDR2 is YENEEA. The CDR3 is CASSLAGSPYNEQFF. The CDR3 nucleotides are TGTGCCAGCAGCTTAGCGGGATCCCCCTACAATGAGCAGTTCTTC.

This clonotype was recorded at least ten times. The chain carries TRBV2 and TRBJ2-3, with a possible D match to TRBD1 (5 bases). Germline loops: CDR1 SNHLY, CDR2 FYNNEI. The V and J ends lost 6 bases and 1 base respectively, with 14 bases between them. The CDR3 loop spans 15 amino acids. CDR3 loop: CASRDTYLGTDTQYF. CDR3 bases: TGTGCCAGCAGGGACACCTATTTAGGCACAGATACGCAGTATTTT.

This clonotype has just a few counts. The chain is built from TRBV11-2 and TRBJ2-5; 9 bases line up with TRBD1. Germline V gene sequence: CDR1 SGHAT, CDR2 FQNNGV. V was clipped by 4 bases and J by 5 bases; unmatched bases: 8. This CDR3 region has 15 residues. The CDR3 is CASSSIQGARETQYF. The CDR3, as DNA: TGTGCCAGCAGCTCGATACAGGGGGCGCGGGAGACCCAGTACTTC.

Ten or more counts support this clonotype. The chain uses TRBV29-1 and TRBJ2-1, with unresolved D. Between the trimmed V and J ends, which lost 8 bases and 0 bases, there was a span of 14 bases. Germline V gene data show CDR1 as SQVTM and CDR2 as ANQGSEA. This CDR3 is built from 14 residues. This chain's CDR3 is CSLTGYSSYNEQFF. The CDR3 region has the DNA TGCAGCCTGACCGGGTACAGCTCCTACAATGAGCAGTTCTTC.

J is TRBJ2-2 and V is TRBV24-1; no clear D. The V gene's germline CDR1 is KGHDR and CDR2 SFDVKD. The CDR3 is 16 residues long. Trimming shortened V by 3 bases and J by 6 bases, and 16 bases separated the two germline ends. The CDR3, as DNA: TGTGCCACCAGTGATGCGCAGAGTAGATACGCCGGGGAGCTGTTTTTT. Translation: CATSDAQSRYAGELFF.

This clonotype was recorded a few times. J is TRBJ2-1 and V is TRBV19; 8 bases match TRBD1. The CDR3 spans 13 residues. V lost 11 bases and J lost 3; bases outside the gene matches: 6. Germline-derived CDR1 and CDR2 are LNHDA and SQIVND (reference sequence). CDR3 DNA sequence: TGTGCCGGTCCGGGACAGGTCTACAATGAGCAGTTCTTC. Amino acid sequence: CAGPGQVYNEQFF.

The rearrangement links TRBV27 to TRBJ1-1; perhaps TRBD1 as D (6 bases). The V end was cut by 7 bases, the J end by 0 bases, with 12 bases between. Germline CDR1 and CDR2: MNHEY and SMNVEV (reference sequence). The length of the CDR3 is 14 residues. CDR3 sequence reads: CASNRDGMNTEAFF. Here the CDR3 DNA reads TGTGCCAGCAACAGGGACGGGATGAACACTGAAGCTTTCTTT.

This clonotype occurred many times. The CDR3 sequence: CATLAAFTDTQYF. CDR3 nucleotides: TGTGCCACCTTAGCGGCTTTCACAGATACGCAGTATTTT. The chain is built from TRBV12-3 or TRBV12-4 and TRBJ2-3, with a possible D match to TRBD2 (6 bases). Trimming took off 10 bases at V and 2 bases at J, with 13 bases between the two ends. The CDR3 loop spans 13 amino acids.

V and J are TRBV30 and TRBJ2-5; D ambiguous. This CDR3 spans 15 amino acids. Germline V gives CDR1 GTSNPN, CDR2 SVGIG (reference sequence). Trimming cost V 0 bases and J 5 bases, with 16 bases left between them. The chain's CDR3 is CAWSVRALGQETQYF. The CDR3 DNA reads TGTGCCTGGAGTGTACGAGCACTCGGGCAGGAGACCCAGTACTTC.

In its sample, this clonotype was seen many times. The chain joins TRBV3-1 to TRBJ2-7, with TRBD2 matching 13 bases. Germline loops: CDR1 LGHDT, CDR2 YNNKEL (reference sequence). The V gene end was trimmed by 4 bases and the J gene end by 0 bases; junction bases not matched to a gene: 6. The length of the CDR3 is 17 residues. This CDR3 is CASSPRTSGSYSYEQYF. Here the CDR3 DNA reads TGTGCCAGCAGCCCAAGGACTAGCGGGAGTTACTCCTACGAGCAGTACTTC.

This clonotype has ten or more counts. CDR3 loop: CASSAGQALSTDTQYF. CDR3 coding DNA: TGTGCCAGCAGTGCGGGACAGGCCCTTAGCACAGATACGCAGTATTTT. V usage is TRBV6-1 and J usage is TRBJ2-3, with 8 bases matching TRBD1. V gave up 4 bases and J gave up 0 bases; unmatched junction bases: 6. Germline lookup yields CDR1 MNHNS and CDR2 SASEGT. The CDR3 contains 16 residues.

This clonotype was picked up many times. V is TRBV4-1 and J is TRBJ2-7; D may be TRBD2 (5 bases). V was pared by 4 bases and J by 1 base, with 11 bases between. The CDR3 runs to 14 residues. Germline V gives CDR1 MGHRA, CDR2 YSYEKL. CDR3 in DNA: TGCGCCAGCAGCCTGTCAGCGGTTTCCTACGAGCAGTACTTC. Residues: CASSLSAVSYEQYF.

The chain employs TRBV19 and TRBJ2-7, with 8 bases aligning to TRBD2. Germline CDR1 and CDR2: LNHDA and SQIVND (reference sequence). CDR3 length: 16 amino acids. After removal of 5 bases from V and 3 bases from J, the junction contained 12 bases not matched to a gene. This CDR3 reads CASSWRTSGGDYEQYF. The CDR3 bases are TGTGCCAGTAGTTGGCGTACTAGCGGAGGGGACTACGAGCAGTACTTC.

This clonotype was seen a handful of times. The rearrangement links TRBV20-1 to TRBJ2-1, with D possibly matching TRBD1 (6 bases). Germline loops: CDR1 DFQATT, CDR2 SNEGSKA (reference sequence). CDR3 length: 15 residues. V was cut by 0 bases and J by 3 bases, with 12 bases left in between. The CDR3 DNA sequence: TGCAGTGCTAGAGATCGTAGGGACAACTACAATGAGCAGTTCTTC. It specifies CSARDRRDNYNEQFF.

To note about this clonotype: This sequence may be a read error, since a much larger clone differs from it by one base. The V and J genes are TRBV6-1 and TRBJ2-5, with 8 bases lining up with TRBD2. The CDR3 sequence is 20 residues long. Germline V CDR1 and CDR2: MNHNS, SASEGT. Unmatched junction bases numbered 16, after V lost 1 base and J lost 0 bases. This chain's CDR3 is CASSEDELTGRDSYQETQYF. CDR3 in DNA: TGTGCCAGCAGTGAAGACGAACTTACCGGGAGGGATTCGTACCAAGAGACCCAGTACTTC.

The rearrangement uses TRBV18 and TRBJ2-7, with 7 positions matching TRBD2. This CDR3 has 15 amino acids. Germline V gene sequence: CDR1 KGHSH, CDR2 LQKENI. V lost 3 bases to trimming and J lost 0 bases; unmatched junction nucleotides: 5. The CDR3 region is CASSPGTTRSYEQYF. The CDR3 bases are TGTGCCAGCTCACCCGGGACTACCCGCTCCTACGAGCAGTACTTC.

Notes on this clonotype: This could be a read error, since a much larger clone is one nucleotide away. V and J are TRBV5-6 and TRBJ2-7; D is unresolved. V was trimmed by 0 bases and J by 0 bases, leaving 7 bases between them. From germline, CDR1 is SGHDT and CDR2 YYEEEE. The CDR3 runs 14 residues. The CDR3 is CASSLGSSSYEQYF. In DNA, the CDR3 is TGTGCCAGCAGCTTGGGGTCTAGCTCCTACGAGCAGTACTTC.